Listed here are 30 T cell receptor beta chains from one sample, sequenced in a study of radiotherapy plus CTLA-4 blockade in lung cancer. Measured with immunoSEQ multiplex PCR; TCRdb has only the in-frame clones, and not every one. The table shows roughly 100,000 clones, with approximately 78% occurring only once. The sequencing used peripheral blood, collected from a patient treated with radiotherapy plus ipilimumab. Receptors originate from a human donor with non-small cell lung cancer that progressed on radiotherapy plus ipilimumab.

This clone has more than one count but fewer than ten. The J gene is TRBJ2-5, the V gene TRBV5-1, with 13 nucleotides matching TRBD2. Germline V gives CDR1 SGHRS, CDR2 YFSETQ. CDR3 size: 16 residues. The V segment lost 3 bases and the J segment 2 bases; nucleotides outside the gene matches: 4. CDR3 sequence (DNA): TGCGCCAGCAGCTCTGGGACTAGCGGGGTACAAGAGACCCAGTACTTC. This gives the protein CASSSGTSGVQETQYF.

This CDR3 reads CASSLTASGNQPQHF. CDR3 nucleotide sequence: TGTGCCAGCAGTTTGACAGCTTCAGGCAATCAGCCCCAGCATTTT. The chain carries TRBV28 and TRBJ1-5; possible D gene TRBD1, 5 bases. Germline lookup yields CDR1 MDHEN and CDR2 SYDVKM. V was shortened by 3 bases and J by 2 bases, with 11 bases between the two germline ends. CDR3 length: 15 residues.

The chain links TRBV5-6 to TRBJ2-3, with D maybe TRBD1 (5 bases). The germline CDR1 and CDR2 sequences are SGHDT and YYEEEE. V lost 2 bases and J 0 bases, leaving 13 bases between the germline ends. CDR3 size: 16 residues. CDR3 bases: TGTGCCAGCAGCTTAGGGGCCCAGTCTAGCACAGATACGCAGTATTTT. The encoded protein is CASSLGAQSSTDTQYF.

V is TRBV10-3 and J is TRBJ2-3; 11 bases map to TRBD2. Per germline, CDR1 ENHRY and CDR2 SYGVKD. V was pared by 8 bases and J by 0 bases, with 7 bases of the junction left unmatched. The CDR3 is 16 amino acids. CDR3 in amino acids: CAIGMTSGVSTDTQYF. The CDR3 DNA reads as TGTGCCATCGGGATGACTAGCGGGGTTAGCACAGATACGCAGTATTTT.

This chain uses TRBV13 with TRBJ1-5; 7 bases agree with TRBD1. Germline assignment: CDR1 PRHDT and CDR2 FYEKMQ (reference sequence). The CDR3 contains 14 residues. The trim removed 7 bases at V and 0 bases at J, leaving 3 bases unmatched. The CDR3 coding sequence is TGTGCCAGCAAATACAGGGGTAGCAATCAGCCCCAGCATTTT. It encodes CASKYRGSNQPQHF.

Only a few counts were recorded for this clone. This rearrangement joins TRBV30 to TRBJ1-2, with TRBD1 matching over 7 bases. V was clipped by 3 bases and J by 7 bases; unmatched bases: 8. From germline, CDR1 is GTSNPN and CDR2 SVGIG (reference sequence). This CDR3 has 13 amino acids. The CDR3 here is CAWRTQGSFGYTF. CDR3 in DNA: TGTGCCTGGAGAACACAGGGGTCCTTTGGCTACACCTTC.

The V gene is TRBV9, the J gene TRBJ1-3, with 7 bases that match TRBD1. J gave up 3 bases and V 4 bases, and 7 bases lay outside the gene matches. In germline, CDR1 is SGDLS, CDR2 YYNGEE. This CDR3 is 15 amino acids long. Here the CDR3 DNA reads TGTGCCAGCAGCCCTTCCGGGACAGTTGGAAACACCATATATTTT. Amino acid sequence: CASSPSGTVGNTIYF.

The chain combines TRBV6-5 with TRBJ1-5, with 8 positions matching TRBD1. CDR3 size: 15 residues. CDR1 MNHEY and CDR2 SVGAGI come from the germline V gene. Losses at the gene ends were 0 bases for V and 5 bases for J; bases not matched to a gene: 3. CDR3 region: CASSYSAGGHQPQHF. The CDR3 DNA reads TGTGCCAGCAGTTACTCGGCAGGGGGCCATCAGCCCCAGCATTTT.

The sample holds a few counts of this clone. The chain combines TRBV6-5 with TRBJ1-3, with D tentatively TRBD1 (6 bases). The germline gives CDR1 MNHEY, CDR2 SVGAGI. The CDR3 is 14 residues long. Trimming took 6 bases from V and 4 from J, leaving 13 bases between them. The CDR3 DNA reads as TGTGCCAGCAGGGTAGGGGGGCAAGGAAACACCATATATTTT. Protein sequence: CASRVGGQGNTIYF.

The J gene is TRBJ1-6, the V gene TRBV27; no reliable D call. CDR1 is MNHEY, CDR2 SMNVEV, per germline (reference sequence). The CDR3 loop spans 17 amino acids. V was pared by 3 bases and J by 2 bases, with 14 bases between. In DNA, the CDR3 is TGTGCCAGCAGTTTCTCTCGTGGCAAGGCCTATAATTCACCCCTCCACTTT. This encodes CASSFSRGKAYNSPLHF.

The V and J genes are TRBV29-1 and TRBJ2-7; no clear D. V was trimmed by 4 bases and J by 6 bases, leaving 10 bases between them. The CDR3 consists of 11 residues. The germline CDR1 and CDR2 sequences are SQVTM and ANQGSEA. CDR3 sequence: CSVVSASEQYF. DNA of the CDR3: TGCAGCGTTGTATCCGCCAGCGAGCAGTACTTC.

In its sample, this clone was seen once. The CDR3 reads CASSQAEETELAKNIQYF. In DNA, the CDR3 is TGCGCCAGCAGCCAAGCAGAGGAGACCGAGCTAGCCAAAAACATTCAGTACTTC. The chain joins TRBV4-1 to TRBJ2-4; no firm D call. Germline CDR1 MGHRA, CDR2 YSYEKL. This CDR3 spans 18 amino acids. V was cut by 1 base and J by 0 bases, with 16 bases left in between.

Regarding this clone: Other nucleotide sequences in the sample specify the same CDR3. The chain carries TRBV4-2 and TRBJ2-2; TRBD2 aligns across 11 bases. CDR1 and CDR2 from the germline V gene are LGHNA and YNFKEQ. The junction had 18 bases not matched to a gene; V was cut back by 1 base and J by 2 bases. CDR3 length: 22 amino acids. This chain's CDR3 is CASSQAIGELAGVSGNTGELFF. CDR3 nucleotides: TGTGCCAGCAGCCAAGCCATAGGGGAACTAGCGGGAGTTTCGGGAAACACCGGGGAGCTGTTTTTT.

V is TRBV27 and J is TRBJ1-4; the D is unclear. Deletions cut 8 bases from V and 6 bases from J, with 13 bases between. CDR1 and CDR2 from the germline V gene are MNHEY and SMNVEV (reference sequence). CDR3 size: 13 residues. The CDR3 here is CASGGGFDEKLFF. As DNA, the CDR3 is TGTGCCAGCGGTGGTGGCTTTGATGAAAAACTGTTTTTT.

The V gene is TRBV28, the J gene TRBJ2-3, with 10 positions matching TRBD2. Germline trimming cut 2 bases from V and 6 bases from J; bases unmatched to any gene: 8. Germline V gene sequence: CDR1 MDHEN, CDR2 SYDVKM. This CDR3 region has 16 residues. CDR3 amino acids: CASSLQAGGPSDTQYF. The CDR3 DNA is TGTGCCAGCAGTTTACAAGCGGGAGGGCCCTCGGATACGCAGTATTTT.

Comments on this clone: The CDR3 carries no conserved terminal phenylalanine or tryptophan, so it likely arises from a read error. No DNA is shown, since the ends of the CDR3 on it are uncertain; the CDR3 is the one TCRdb lists. This chain joins TRBV7-3 and TRBJ2-7; TRBD2 is the table's D call and was not checked against the DNA. The CDR3 is 9 residues long, ends included. Germline loops: CDR1 SGHTA, CDR2 FQGTGA. CDR3 amino acids: CASSLILAG.

The CDR3 DNA follows: TGTGCCAGCAGTATAGGACACTACACTGAAGCTTTCTTT. Translated, it gives CASSIGHYTEAFF. The chain couples TRBV6-5 to TRBJ1-1, with D tentatively TRBD1 (5 bases). The CDR3 is 13 residues long. Trimming cost V 5 bases and J 3 bases, with 10 bases left between them. CDR1 is MNHEY, CDR2 SVGAGI, per germline.

Of note for this clone: The germline gene is not matched at one end of the junction; a read error may be the cause. V usage is TRBV14 and J usage is TRBJ1-1; no clear D. The CDR3 sequence is 10 residues long. The germline V gene encodes CDR1 SGHDN and CDR2 FVKESK. The CDR3 reads CASNQTEAFF. CDR3 nucleotide sequence: TGTGCCAGCAACCAAACTGAAGCTTTCTTT. Based on the CDR3 plus reference TRBV14 and TRBJ1-1, the full variable domain is EAGVTQFPSHSVIEKGQTVTLRCDPISGHDNLYWYRRVMGKEIKFLLHFVKESKQDESGMPNNRFLAERTGGTYSTLKVQPAELEDSGVYFCASNQTEAFFGQGTRLTVV.

In nucleotides, the CDR3 is TGTGCCAGCAGTATGACAGGCGGAGGGGAGCAGTACGTC. Amino acids: CASSMTGGGEQYV. The genes are TRBV6-6 and TRBJ2-7, with D perhaps TRBD1 or TRBD2 (6 bases each). The CDR3 extends over 13 amino acids. The ends were cut back, 5 bases at V and 7 bases at J, with 15 bases in the middle. Germline-derived CDR1 and CDR2 are MNHNY and SVGAGI (reference sequence).

J is TRBJ2-5 and V is TRBV18; 8 nucleotides line up with TRBD2. This CDR3 comprises 16 residues. J was trimmed by 3 bases and V by 1 base; bases with no gene match: 7. CDR1 KGHSH and CDR2 LQKENI come from the germline V gene. The CDR3 region is CASSPLSGSWEETQYF. DNA of the CDR3: TGTGCCAGCTCACCACTGAGCGGGAGTTGGGAAGAGACCCAGTACTTC.

This rearrangement joins TRBV5-6 to TRBJ2-7; a weak D match, TRBD2 (5 bases). CDR1 SGHDT and CDR2 YYEEEE come from the germline V gene. Trimming cost V 2 bases and J 0 bases, with 12 bases left between them. This CDR3 is 15 amino acids long. The chain's CDR3 is CASSFNGLSSYEQYV. The CDR3 DNA is TGTGCCAGCAGCTTTAACGGACTGAGCTCCTACGAGCAGTACGTC.

This clone was observed a few times. CDR3 loop: CASSLTGDGYNEQFF. CDR3 in DNA: TGTGCCAGCAGCTTAACAGGGGATGGGTACAATGAGCAGTTCTTC. V and J are TRBV7-3 and TRBJ2-1, with D tentatively TRBD1 (5 bases). Per germline, CDR1 SGHTA and CDR2 FQGTGA. V lost 0 bases, J lost 4 bases, and 10 bases lay in between. This CDR3 has 15 residues. Supplemented by reference TRBV7-3 and TRBJ2-1, the full variable domain reads GAGVSQTPSNKVTEKGKYVELRCDPISGHTALYWYRQSLGQGPEFLIYFQGTGAADDSGLPNDRFFAVRPEGSVSTLKIQRTERGDSAVYLCASSLTGDGYNEQFFGPGTRLTVL.

The V gene is TRBV5-1, the J gene TRBJ2-1; a weak D match, TRBD1 (5 bases). This CDR3 contains 13 residues. Trimming removed 4 bases at V and 7 bases at J, with 12 bases between. Germline loops: CDR1 SGHRS, CDR2 YFSETQ. Here the CDR3 DNA reads TGCGCCAGCAGCACTGAGACAGCTAATGAGCAGTTCTTC. This codes for CASSTETANEQFF.

V gene TRBV29-1 combines with J gene TRBJ1-1; D may be TRBD1 (5 bases). The CDR3 runs 14 residues. Germline assignment: CDR1 SQVTM and CDR2 ANQGSEA. The V end was cut by 7 bases, the J end by 1 base, with 16 bases between. CDR3 nucleotide sequence: TGCAGCGCCCTAGCGGGGGTTAAGAACACTGAAGCTTTCTTT. Translation gives CSALAGVKNTEAFF.

J is TRBJ1-1 and V is TRBV6-6, with no clear D. The CDR3 spans 14 residues. Germline CDR1 is MNHNY and CDR2 is SVGAGI (reference sequence). Deletions cut 6 bases from V and 2 bases from J, with 13 bases between. CDR3 loop: CASRTRAANTEAFF. DNA of the CDR3: TGTGCCAGCAGAACTCGGGCAGCTAACACTGAAGCTTTCTTT.

The chain couples TRBV11-2 to TRBJ2-4; maybe TRBD2 (6 bases). The CDR3 sequence is 13 residues long. Deletions cut 5 bases from V and 6 bases from J, with 11 bases between. Looked up from germline, CDR1 is SGHAT and CDR2 is FQNNGV. CDR3 coding DNA: TGTGCCAGCAGCCCCGGGACTCCAAACATTCAGTACTTC. Its protein is CASSPGTPNIQYF. Full variable domain (remainder filled in from reference TRBV11-2 and TRBJ2-4): EAGVAQSPRYKIIEKRQSVAFWCNPISGHATLYWYQQILGQGPKLLIQFQNNGVVDDSQLPKDRFSAERLKGVDSTLKIQPAKLEDSAVYLCASSPGTPNIQYFGAGTRLSVL.

The CDR3 DNA follows: TGTGCCACCAGCCGGTACAGGGGAGAGCAGCCCCAGCATTTT. This encodes CATSRYRGEQPQHF. J is TRBJ1-5 and V is TRBV15, with 7 positions matching TRBD1. CDR3 length equals 14 residues. The ends lost 5 bases at V and 7 bases at J; junction bases unmatched: 8. Per the germline V gene, CDR1 is LNHNV and CDR2 is YYDKDF (reference sequence).

This chain links TRBV27 with TRBJ2-5, with D perhaps TRBD1 or TRBD2 (5 bases each). The V gene's germline CDR1 is MNHEY and CDR2 SMNVEV (reference sequence). Trimming cost V 4 bases and J 5 bases, with 20 bases left between them. The CDR3 sequence is 16 residues long. CDR3 coding DNA: TGTGCCAGCAGTTGGGGGAAGCTTCTCAAGGGGGAGACCCAGTACTTC. The encoded protein is CASSWGKLLKGETQYF.

The J gene is TRBJ2-7, the V gene TRBV18; 8 bases fit TRBD1. Germline loops: CDR1 KGHSH, CDR2 LQKENI. The ends lost 5 bases at V and 4 bases at J; junction bases unmatched: 13. The CDR3 extends over 16 amino acids. CDR3 amino acids: CASSEQTGARRYEQYF. CDR3 bases: TGTGCCAGCTCAGAACAGACAGGGGCTCGGAGGTACGAGCAGTACTTC.

The J gene is TRBJ2-1, the V gene TRBV6-5, with 9 bases lining up with TRBD2. The ends lost 4 bases at V and 4 bases at J; junction bases unmatched: 8. From germline, CDR1 is MNHEY and CDR2 SVGAGI. The CDR3 sequence is 16 residues long. CDR3 nucleotides: TGTGCCAGCAGTTCCACTCTAGCGGGAACTTACAATGAGCAGTTCTTC. Translating it yields CASSSTLAGTYNEQFF.